Shown below are 8 T cell receptor beta chains from a single sample sequenced in a study of cytomegalovirus exposure and HLA in healthy donors. With 60 Vbeta and 13 Jbeta primers, the PCR was carried out. Assay used: immunoSEQ multiplex PCR; TCRdb lists only in-frame clones, some missing. The sample yields more than 95,000 clones, roughly 78% seen once. Sequencing was carried out using PBMCs. The receptors shown here come from a man younger than 40 in good health and CMV-seropositive.

The chain combines TRBV2 with TRBJ1-2; 7 bases line up with TRBD1. J gave up 4 bases and V 7 bases, and 6 bases lay outside the gene matches. This CDR3 has 13 residues. Germline V gives CDR1 SNHLY, CDR2 FYNNEI. This chain's CDR3 is CASTGTVAYGYTF. CDR3 bases: TGTGCCAGCACCGGGACAGTTGCCTATGGCTACACCTTC. The full variable domain, in which reference TRBV2 and TRBJ1-2 provide the parts outside the CDR3, is EPEVTQTPSHQVTQMGQEVILRCVPISNHLYFYWYRQILGQKVEFLVSFYNNEISEKSEIFDDQFSVERPDGSNFTLKIRSTKLEDSAMYFCASTGTVAYGYTFGSGTRLTVV.

This clone was seen a few times. V usage is TRBV5-4 and J usage is TRBJ2-2; maybe TRBD2 (6 bases). The germline CDR1 and CDR2 sequences are SGHNT and YYREEE (reference sequence). The ends were cut back, 3 bases at V and 4 bases at J, with 7 bases in the middle. The CDR3 totals 13 residues. This chain's CDR3 is CASSWDFTGELFF. The CDR3 DNA reads as TGTGCCAGCAGCTGGGACTTCACCGGGGAGCTGTTTTTT.

The V and J genes are TRBV18 and TRBJ2-2; D gene ambiguous. Trimming pared 8 bases from V and 4 bases from J, leaving 14 bases between. CDR1 and CDR2 (germline): KGHSH, LQKENI. This CDR3 has 14 residues. This CDR3 reads CASPSVARTGELFF. The CDR3 DNA follows: TGTGCCAGCCCGAGTGTAGCACGCACCGGGGAGCTGTTTTTT. The full variable domain, rest sourced from reference TRBV18 and TRBJ2-2, is NAGVMQNPRHLVRRRGQEARLRCSPMKGHSHVYWYRQLPEEGLKFMVYLQKENIIDESGMPKERFSAEFPKEGPSILRIQQVVRGDSAAYFCASPSVARTGELFFGEGSRLTVL.

The chain combines TRBV30 with TRBJ2-1; 13 nucleotides agree with TRBD2. The CDR3 covers 19 residues. The V and J ends lost 0 bases and 0 bases, in that order; junction bases with no gene match: 8. CDR1 is GTSNPN, CDR2 SVGIG, per germline (reference sequence). The CDR3 DNA reads TGTGCCTGGAGTGTACGACTAGCGGGAGGCCCGAGCTCCTACAATGAGCAGTTCTTC. Protein sequence: CAWSVRLAGGPSSYNEQFF.

The chain employs TRBV25-1 and TRBJ2-1; TRBD2 matches at 8 bases. V was pared by 5 bases and J by 6 bases, with 12 bases of the junction left unmatched. In germline, CDR1 is MGHDK, CDR2 SYGVNS. This CDR3 is built from 16 residues. The CDR3 coding sequence is TGTGCCAGCAGTTCCCGCTCAGCGGGGGATTCCAATGAGCAGTTCTTC. This translates into CASSSRSAGDSNEQFF.

This chain uses TRBV5-4 with TRBJ2-7; TRBD1 is a possible D gene (6 bases). Looked up from germline, CDR1 is SGHNT and CDR2 is YYREEE (reference sequence). The V end was cut by 0 bases, the J end by 2 bases, with 6 bases between. CDR3 size: 13 residues. CDR3 loop: CASSLGGPYEQYF. In DNA, the CDR3 is TGTGCCAGCAGCTTGGGGGGGCCCTACGAGCAGTACTTC.

About this clone: Just one base apart from a much larger clone, this may be a read error. The rearrangement links TRBV5-6 to TRBJ2-1; 11 bases agree with TRBD2. CDR1 is SGHDT and CDR2 is YYEEEE in the germline V gene. The CDR3 covers 15 residues. The V gene end was trimmed by 4 bases and the J gene end by 0 bases; junction bases not matched to a gene: 0. The chain's CDR3 is CASSGTSGSYNEQFF. CDR3 nucleotide sequence: TGTGCCAGCAGCGGGACTAGCGGCTCCTACAATGAGCAGTTCTTC.

This chain uses TRBV12-2 with TRBJ2-7; no DNA check was done on the table's D call, TRBD2. TRBV12-2 is tagged as a pseudogene. CDR3 size: 16 residues. The CDR3 protein is CASRPWVESSSYEQYF. The CDR3 bases are TGTGCAAGTCGCCCGTGGGTGGAGTCTTCCTCCTACGAGCAGTACTTC.